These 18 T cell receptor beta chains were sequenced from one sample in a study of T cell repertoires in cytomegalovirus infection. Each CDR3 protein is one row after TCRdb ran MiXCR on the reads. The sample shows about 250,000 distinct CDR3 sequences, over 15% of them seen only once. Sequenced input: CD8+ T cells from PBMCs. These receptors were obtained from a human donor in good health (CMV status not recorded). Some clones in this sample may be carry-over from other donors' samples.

CDR3 residues: CASSDVQGGIYEQYF. CDR3 in DNA: TGTGCCAGCAGTGACGTACAGGGCGGAATTTACGAGCAGTACTTC. This chain links TRBV2 with TRBJ2-7, with a possible D match to TRBD1 (6 bases). V was pared by 3 bases and J by 4 bases, with 16 bases between. Germline V CDR1 and CDR2: SNHLY, FYNNEI. The CDR3 has 15 residues.

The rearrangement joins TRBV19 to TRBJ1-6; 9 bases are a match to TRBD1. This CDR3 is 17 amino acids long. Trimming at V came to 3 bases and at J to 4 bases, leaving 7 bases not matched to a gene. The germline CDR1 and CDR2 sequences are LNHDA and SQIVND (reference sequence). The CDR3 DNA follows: TGTGCCAGTAGTATGGGGACAGGGACTCTTTATAATTCACCCCTCCACTTT. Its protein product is CASSMGTGTLYNSPLHF.

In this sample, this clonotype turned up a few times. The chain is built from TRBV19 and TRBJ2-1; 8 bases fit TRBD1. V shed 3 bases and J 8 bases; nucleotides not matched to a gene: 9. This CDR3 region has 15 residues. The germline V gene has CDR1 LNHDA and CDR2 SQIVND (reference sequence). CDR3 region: CASSMSPGGFYEQFF. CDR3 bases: TGTGCCAGTAGTATGAGCCCAGGGGGCTTTTATGAGCAGTTCTTC.

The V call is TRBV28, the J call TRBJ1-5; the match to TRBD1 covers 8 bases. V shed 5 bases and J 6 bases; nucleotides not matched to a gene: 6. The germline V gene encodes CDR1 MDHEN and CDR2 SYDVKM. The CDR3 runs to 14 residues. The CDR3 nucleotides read TGTGCCAGCAGTCCCAGGGGGCAGGGTCAGCCCCAGCATTTT. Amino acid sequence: CASSPRGQGQPQHF.

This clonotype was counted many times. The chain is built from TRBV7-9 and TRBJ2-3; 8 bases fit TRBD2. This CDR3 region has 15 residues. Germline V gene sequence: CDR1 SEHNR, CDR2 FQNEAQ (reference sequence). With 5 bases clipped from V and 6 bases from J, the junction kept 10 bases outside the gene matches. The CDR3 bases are TGTGCCAGCAGCGGAGGGGCTAGCGGGCCCGATACGCAGTATTTT. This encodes CASSGGASGPDTQYF.

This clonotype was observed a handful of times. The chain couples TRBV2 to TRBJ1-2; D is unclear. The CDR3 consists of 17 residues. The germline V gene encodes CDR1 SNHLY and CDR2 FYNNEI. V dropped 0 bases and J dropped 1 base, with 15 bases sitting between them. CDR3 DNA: TGTGCCAGCAGTGAAGCTGTAGTAGCGTTTCTTAACTATGGCTACACCTTC. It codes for CASSEAVVAFLNYGYTF.

CDR3 nucleotides: TGTGCCAGCAGCTTGGATCTGGACCTCACTGAAGCTTTCTTT. Amino acids: CASSLDLDLTEAFF. The chain carries TRBV5-4 and TRBJ1-1; D not certain. The CDR3 runs 14 residues. Trimming shortened V by 0 bases and J by 4 bases, and 10 bases separated the two germline ends. The germline gives CDR1 SGHNT, CDR2 YYREEE (reference sequence).

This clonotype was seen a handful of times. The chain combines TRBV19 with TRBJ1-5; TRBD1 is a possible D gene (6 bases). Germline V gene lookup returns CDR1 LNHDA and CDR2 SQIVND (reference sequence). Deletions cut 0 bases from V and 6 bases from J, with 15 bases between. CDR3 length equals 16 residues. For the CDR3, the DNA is TGTGCCAGTAGTATAGAGCCGGGCAGGGGTAGTCAGCCCCAGCATTTT. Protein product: CASSIEPGRGSQPQHF.

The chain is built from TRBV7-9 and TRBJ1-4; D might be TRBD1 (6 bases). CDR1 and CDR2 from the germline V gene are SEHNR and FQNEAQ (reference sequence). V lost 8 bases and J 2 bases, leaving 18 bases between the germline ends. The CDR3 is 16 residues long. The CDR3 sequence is CASAPRSTGTNEKLFF. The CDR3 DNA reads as TGTGCCAGCGCCCCGCGGTCGACAGGCACTAATGAAAAACTGTTTTTT.

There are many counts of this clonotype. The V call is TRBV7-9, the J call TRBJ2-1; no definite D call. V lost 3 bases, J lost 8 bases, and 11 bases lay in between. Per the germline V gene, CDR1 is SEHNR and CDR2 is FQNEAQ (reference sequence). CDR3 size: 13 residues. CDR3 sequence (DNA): TGTGCCAGCAGCTTGTACGATGTAGATGAGCAGTTCTTC. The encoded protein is CASSLYDVDEQFF.

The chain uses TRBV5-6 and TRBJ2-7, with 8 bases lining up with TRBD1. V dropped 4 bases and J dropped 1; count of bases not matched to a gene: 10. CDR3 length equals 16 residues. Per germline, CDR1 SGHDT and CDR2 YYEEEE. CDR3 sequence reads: CASSPKTGGPSYEQYF. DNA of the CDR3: TGTGCCAGCAGCCCCAAAACAGGGGGGCCTTCCTACGAGCAGTACTTC.

The DNA for the CDR3 is TGTGCCAGCAGCTTAGTAGCGGGGGGATCCCTGAGCACAGATACGCAGTATTTT. Amino acids: CASSLVAGGSLSTDTQYF. V usage is TRBV7-8 and J usage is TRBJ2-3; 10 nucleotides agree with TRBD2. Germline-derived CDR1 and CDR2 are SGHVS and FQNEAQ. V gave up 1 base and J gave up 0 bases; unmatched junction bases: 7. CDR3 length: 18 amino acids.

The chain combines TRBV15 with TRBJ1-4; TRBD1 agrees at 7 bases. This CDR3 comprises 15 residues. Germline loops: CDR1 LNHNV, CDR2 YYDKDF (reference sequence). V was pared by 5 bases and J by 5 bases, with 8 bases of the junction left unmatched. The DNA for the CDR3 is TGTGCCACCAGCGTACACAGGGGCGGGAATGAAAAACTGTTTTTT. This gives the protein CATSVHRGGNEKLFF.

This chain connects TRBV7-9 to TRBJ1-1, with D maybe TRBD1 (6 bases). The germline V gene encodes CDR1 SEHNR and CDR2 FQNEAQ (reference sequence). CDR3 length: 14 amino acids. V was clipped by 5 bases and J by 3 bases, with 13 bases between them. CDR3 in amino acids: CASSPTGRDTEAFF. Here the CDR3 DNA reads TGTGCCAGCAGCCCTACAGGGAGGGACACTGAAGCTTTCTTT.

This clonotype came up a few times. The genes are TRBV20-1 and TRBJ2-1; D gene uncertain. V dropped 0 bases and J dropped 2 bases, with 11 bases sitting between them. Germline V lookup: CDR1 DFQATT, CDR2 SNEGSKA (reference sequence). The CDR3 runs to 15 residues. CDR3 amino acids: CSARDLSFAYNEQFF. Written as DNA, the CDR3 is TGCAGTGCTAGAGATCTAAGTTTTGCCTACAATGAGCAGTTCTTC.

In DNA, the CDR3 is TGCAGCGTTGCAGCGGGGGTCCATGAGCAGTTCTTC. Translated: CSVAAGVHEQFF. V gene TRBV29-1 combines with J gene TRBJ2-1, with TRBD2 matching 8 bases. J lost 8 bases, V lost 4 bases, and 4 bases had no gene match. This CDR3 spans 12 amino acids. Germline CDR1 SQVTM, CDR2 ANQGSEA.

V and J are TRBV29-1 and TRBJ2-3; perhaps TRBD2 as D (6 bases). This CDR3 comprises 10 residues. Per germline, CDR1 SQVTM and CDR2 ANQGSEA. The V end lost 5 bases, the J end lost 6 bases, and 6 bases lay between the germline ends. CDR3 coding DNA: TGCAGCGTTCGGGAGGATACGCAGTATTTT. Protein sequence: CSVREDTQYF.

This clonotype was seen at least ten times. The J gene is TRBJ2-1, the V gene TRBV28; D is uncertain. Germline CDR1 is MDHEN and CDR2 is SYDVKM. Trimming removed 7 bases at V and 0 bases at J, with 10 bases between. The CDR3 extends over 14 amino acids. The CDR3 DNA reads TGTGCCAGCACCCCAAGGTCCTCCTACAATGAGCAGTTCTTC. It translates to CASTPRSSYNEQFF.